The source of this T cell receptor beta chain is a study of CD8+CD57+ T cells in acquired aplastic anemia listed by TCRdb under 2018. Concerning the study at large: DNA extracted from sorted CD4+ and CD8+ cells had a mean of about 3.3 ug, with a range of about 0.19 to 27.4 ug. A CD8+CD57+ expansion meant a frequency higher than the mean frequency seen in healthy subjects. The research as a whole found: No significant difference in CD8+ Simpson's diversity was found between patients and healthy controls (P=0.060). Approximately 27 CD8+ CDR3 sequences were found in both patients and controls but appeared to be highly expressed in patients and within the immunodominant clones of the patients.

Per the germline V gene, SGHVS is the CDR1 and FNYEAQ is the CDR2. The junction shows trimming of 5 bases on V and 8 bases on J, and the gene matches do not reach 5 bases of it. The CDR3 contains 14 residues, cysteine and phenylalanine counted. The only DNA kept is the CDR3, 42 bases in frame from the first base. The patients picked for sequencing were ones in whom flow cytometry had shown an expansion of CD8+CD57+ cells. Every patient had a diagnosis of severe acquired aplastic anemia based on International Study of Aplastic Anemia and Agranulocytosis and Camitta criteria. No patient had received any therapy when blood was sampled. The study deep-sequenced TCR repertoires of sorted CD4+ and CD8+ blood T cells from severe aplastic anemia patients and healthy subjects. Patients were enrolled under clinicaltrials.gov protocols 00001620, 01623167, 00001397, 00071045, 00081523 and 00961064 in the USA. Ficoll-Paque density gradient centrifugation was used to isolate peripheral blood mononuclear cells. Before DNA extraction, CD4+ and CD8+ T cells were sorted with FACS or magnetic beads.

There are many counts of this clonotype. The antigen this receptor binds is unknown. No much larger clone is present one base from it, and per-base qualities are unavailable. Profiling of TCR beta VDJ combinations and CDR3 sequences used genomic DNA as the template. An Illumina HiSeq 2000 was the platform used for TCR repertoire sequencing. As for the original processing: TRBV/TRBJ rearrangement plots, CDR3 size and DJ length profiles, and Simpson's diversity index were used to evaluate the repertoires. Whichever DNA sequence was most abundant in the deep sequencing data was defined as the immunodominant clone. CDR3 amino acid sequences were screened for sharing across subjects and compared with published repertoires and the VDJdb database. TCRdb trimmed public reads at Q25 via fastp, called clones via MiXCR and kept in-frame beta chains. For every CDR3 protein sequence, its rows merge into one entry that carries the most common genes and DNA. The authors' filters were not applied to this entry. Counted in this sample were under 200,000 distinct CDR3 sequences; under 55% of them appeared once. Clones ranked in the top ten supply approximately 2.8% of the sample.

This chain joins TRBV7-6 to TRBJ1-6, and 8 bases in between align with TRBD1. The sample comprised sorted CD4+, CD8+, or CD8+CD57+ T cells (not recorded which) from PBMCs. This TCR was recovered from a human donor with aplastic anemia. In nucleotides, the sequence is TGTGCCAGCAGCCCGACAGGGGACTATTCACCCCTCCACTTT. The encoded protein is CASSPTGDYSPLHF.